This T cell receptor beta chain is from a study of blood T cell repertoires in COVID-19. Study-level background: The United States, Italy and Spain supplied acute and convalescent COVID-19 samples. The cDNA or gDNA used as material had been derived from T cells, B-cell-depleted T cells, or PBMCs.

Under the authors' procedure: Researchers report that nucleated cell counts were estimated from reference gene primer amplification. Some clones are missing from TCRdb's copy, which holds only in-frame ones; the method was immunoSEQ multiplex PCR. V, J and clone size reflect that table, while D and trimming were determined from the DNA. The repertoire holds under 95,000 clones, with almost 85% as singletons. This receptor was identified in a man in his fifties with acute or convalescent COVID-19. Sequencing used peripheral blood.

CDR3 in DNA: TGTGCCAGCAGCTTGGGCGGGGCCATCCAGTTCTTC. Its translation: CASSLGGAIQFF. This sequence joins TRBV11-2 and TRBJ2-1; possible D gene TRBD2, 6 bases. V was cut by 3 bases and J by 13 bases, with 13 bases left in between. The germline V gene has CDR1 SGHAT and CDR2 FQNNGV. This CDR3 comprises 12 residues.